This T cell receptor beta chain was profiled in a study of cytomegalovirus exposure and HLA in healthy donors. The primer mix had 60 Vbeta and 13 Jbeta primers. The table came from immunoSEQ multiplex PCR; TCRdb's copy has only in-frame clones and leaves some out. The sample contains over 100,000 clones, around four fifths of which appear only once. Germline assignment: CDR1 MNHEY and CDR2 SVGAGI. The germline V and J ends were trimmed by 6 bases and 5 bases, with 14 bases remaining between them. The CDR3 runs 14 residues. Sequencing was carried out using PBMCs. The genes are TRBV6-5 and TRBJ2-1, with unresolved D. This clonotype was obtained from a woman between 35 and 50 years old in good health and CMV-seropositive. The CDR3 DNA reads TGTGCCAGCAGCAAGACTGGTCCTAACAATGAGCAGTTCTTC. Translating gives CASSKTGPNNEQFF.